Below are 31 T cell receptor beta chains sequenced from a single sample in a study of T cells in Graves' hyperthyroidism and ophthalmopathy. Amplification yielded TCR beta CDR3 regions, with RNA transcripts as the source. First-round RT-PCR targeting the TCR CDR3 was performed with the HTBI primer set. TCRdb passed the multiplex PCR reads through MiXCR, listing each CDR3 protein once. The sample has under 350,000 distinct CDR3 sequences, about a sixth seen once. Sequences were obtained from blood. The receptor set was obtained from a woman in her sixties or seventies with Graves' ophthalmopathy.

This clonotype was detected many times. The CDR3 here is CASSFPGANYEQYF. CDR3 bases: TGTGCCAGCAGCTTTCCGGGAGCGAACTACGAGCAGTACTTC. The J gene is TRBJ2-7, the V gene TRBV7-9; D is possibly TRBD2 (6 bases). V was trimmed by 3 bases and J by 3 bases, leaving 12 bases between them. Per the germline V gene, CDR1 is SEHNR and CDR2 is FQNEAQ (reference sequence). There are 14 residues in the CDR3.

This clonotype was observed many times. This chain's CDR3 is CSLPRGDEQFF. In DNA form, the CDR3 reads TGCAGTCTCCCCAGGGGTGATGAGCAGTTCTTC. The chain uses TRBV20-1 and TRBJ2-1; D is perhaps TRBD1 (6 bases). Trimming stripped 8 bases from V and 8 bases from J, with 13 bases between. CDR3 length: 11 amino acids. Germline V gene sequence: CDR1 DFQATT, CDR2 SNEGSKA (reference sequence).

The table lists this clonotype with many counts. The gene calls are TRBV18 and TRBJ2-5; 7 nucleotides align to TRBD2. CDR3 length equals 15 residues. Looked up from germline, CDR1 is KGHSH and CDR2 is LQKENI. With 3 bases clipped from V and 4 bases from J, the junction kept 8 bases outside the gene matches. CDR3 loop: CASSPPGLTPETQYF. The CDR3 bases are TGTGCCAGCTCACCTCCGGGACTAACACCAGAGACCCAGTACTTC.

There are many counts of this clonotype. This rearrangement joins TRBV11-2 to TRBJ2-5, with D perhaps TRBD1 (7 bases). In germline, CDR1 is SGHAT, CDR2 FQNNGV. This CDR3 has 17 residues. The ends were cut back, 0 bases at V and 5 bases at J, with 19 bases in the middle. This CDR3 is CASSLDHRQGGRETQYF. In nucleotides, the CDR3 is TGTGCCAGCAGCTTAGATCATCGCCAGGGGGGCAGGGAGACCCAGTACTTC.

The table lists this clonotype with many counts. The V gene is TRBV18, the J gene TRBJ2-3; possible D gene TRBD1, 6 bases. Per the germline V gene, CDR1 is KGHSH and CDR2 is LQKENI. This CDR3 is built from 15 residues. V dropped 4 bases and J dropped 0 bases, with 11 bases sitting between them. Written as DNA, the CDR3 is TGTGCCAGCTCACTGGACAGAGCTAGCACAGATACGCAGTATTTT. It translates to CASSLDRASTDTQYF.

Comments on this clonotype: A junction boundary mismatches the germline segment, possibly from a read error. CDR3 region: CASCLGGASNTGELFF. The CDR3 nucleotides read TGCGCCAGCTGCTTGGGGGGGGCGTCGAACACCGGGGAGCTGTTTTTT. The rearrangement uses TRBV5-1 and TRBJ2-2, with D maybe TRBD2 (7 bases). Per the germline V gene, CDR1 is SGHRS and CDR2 is YFSETQ. The CDR3 is 16 amino acids.

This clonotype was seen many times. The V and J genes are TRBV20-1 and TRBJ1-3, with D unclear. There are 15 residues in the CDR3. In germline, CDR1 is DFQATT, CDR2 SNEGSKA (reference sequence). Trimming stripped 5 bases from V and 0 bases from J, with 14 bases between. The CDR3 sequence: CSAPARRLSGNTIYF. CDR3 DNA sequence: TGCAGTGCTCCCGCGCGGCGGCTCTCTGGAAACACCATATATTTT.

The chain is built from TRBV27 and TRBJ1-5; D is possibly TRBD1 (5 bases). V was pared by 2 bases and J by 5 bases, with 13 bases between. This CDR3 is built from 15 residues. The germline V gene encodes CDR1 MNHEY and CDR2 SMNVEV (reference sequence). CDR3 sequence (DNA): TGTGCCAGCAGTTTAAGTATGTCGGGGGATCAGCCCCAGCATTTT. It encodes CASSLSMSGDQPQHF.

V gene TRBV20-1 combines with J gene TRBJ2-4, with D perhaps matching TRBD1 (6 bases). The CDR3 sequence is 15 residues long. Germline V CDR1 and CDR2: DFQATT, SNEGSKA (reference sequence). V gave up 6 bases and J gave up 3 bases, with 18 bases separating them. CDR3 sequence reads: CSAKTGTFDKNIQYF. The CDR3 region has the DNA TGCAGTGCAAAAACAGGGACCTTCGACAAAAACATTCAGTACTTC.

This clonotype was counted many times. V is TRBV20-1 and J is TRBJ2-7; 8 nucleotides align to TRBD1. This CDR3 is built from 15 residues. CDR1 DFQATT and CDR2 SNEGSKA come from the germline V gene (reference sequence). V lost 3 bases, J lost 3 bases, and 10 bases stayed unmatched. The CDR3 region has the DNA TGCAGTGCTAGGATTCTCTCGACAGGGGTCTACGAGCAGTACTTC. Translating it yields CSARILSTGVYEQYF.

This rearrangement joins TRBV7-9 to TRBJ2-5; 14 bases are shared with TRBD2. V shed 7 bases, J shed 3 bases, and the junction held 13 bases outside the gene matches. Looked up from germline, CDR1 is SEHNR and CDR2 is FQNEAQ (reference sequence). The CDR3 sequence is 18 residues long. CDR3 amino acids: CASTQSGLAGGSKETQYF. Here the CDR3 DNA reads TGTGCCAGCACCCAATCAGGACTAGCGGGGGGAAGTAAAGAGACCCAGTACTTC.

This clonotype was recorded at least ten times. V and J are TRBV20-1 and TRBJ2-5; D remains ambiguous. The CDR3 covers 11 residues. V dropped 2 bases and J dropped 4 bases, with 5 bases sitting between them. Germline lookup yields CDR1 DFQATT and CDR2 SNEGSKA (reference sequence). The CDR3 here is CSARNPETQYF. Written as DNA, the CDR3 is TGCAGTGCTAGAAACCCAGAGACCCAGTACTTC.

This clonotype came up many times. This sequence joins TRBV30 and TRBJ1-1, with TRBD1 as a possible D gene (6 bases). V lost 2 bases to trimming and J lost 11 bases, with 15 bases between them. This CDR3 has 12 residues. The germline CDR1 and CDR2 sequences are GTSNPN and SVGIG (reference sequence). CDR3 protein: CAWSLQGRVAFF. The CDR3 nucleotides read TGTGCCTGGAGTCTACAGGGACGGGTCGCTTTCTTT.

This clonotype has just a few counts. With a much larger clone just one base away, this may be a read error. As DNA, the CDR3 is TGTGCCAGCAGTTTAATTCGACCGGGGAGGTTGAACACTGGAGCTTTCTTT. Protein sequence: CASSLIRPGRLNTGAFF. The chain has TRBV12-3 or TRBV12-4 and TRBJ1-1, with unresolved D. The CDR3 is 17 residues long.

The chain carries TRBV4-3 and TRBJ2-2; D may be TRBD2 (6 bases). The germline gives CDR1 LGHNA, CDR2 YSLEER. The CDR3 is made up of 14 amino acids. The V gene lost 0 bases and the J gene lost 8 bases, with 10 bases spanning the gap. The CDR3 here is CASSQDAGRGELFF. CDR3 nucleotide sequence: TGCGCCAGCAGCCAAGATGCGGGAAGGGGGGAGCTGTTTTTT.

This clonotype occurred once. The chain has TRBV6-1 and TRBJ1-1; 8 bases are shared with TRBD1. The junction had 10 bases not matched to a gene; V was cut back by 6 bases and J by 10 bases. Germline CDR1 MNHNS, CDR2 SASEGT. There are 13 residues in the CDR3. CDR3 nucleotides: TGTGCCAGCAGGCCAACAGGGGGAGTTCGAGCTTTCTTT. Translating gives CASRPTGGVRAFF.

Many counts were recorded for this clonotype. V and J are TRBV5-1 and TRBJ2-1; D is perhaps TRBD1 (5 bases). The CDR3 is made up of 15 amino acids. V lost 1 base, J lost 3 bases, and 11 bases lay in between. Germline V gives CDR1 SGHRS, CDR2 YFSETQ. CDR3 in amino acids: CASSLLDIRYNEQFF. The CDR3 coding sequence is TGCGCCAGCAGCTTGCTGGACATCCGCTACAATGAGCAGTTCTTC.

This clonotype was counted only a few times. CDR3 nucleotide sequence: TGTGCCAGCAGCGTCGACTTTAGCTCCTACAATGAGCAGTTCTTC. This encodes CASSVDFSSYNEQFF. V and J are TRBV9 and TRBJ2-1, with D uncertain. V was pared by 2 bases and J by 0 bases, with 9 bases between. Germline V gene lookup returns CDR1 SGDLS and CDR2 YYNGEE. The CDR3 has 15 residues.

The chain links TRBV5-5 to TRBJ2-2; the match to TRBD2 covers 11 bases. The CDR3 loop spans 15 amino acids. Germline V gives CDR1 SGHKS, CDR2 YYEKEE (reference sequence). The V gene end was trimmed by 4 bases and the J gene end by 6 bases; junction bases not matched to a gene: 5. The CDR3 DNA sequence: TGTGCCAGCAGCCCCAGGACTAGCGGGCCCGGGGAGCTGTTTTTT. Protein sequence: CASSPRTSGPGELFF.

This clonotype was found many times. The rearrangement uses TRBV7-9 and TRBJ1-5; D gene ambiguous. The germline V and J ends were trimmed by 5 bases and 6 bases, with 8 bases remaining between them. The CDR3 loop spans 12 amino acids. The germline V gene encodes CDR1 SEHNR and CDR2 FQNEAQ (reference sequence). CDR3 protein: CASSRVGQPQHF. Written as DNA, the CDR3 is TGTGCCAGCAGCCGTGTCGGTCAGCCCCAGCATTTT.

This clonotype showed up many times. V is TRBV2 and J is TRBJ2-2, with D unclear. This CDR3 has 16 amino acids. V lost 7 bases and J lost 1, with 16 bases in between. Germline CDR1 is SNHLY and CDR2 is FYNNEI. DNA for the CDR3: TGTGCCAGCATTTTTCGGGCGCGTTTGAACACCGGGGAGCTGTTTTTT. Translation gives CASIFRARLNTGELFF.

CDR3 protein: CSAGEARSGNTIYF. DNA of the CDR3: TGCAGTGCTGGTGAAGCCCGCTCTGGAAACACCATATATTTT. The chain recombines TRBV20-1 with TRBJ1-3; D uncertain. The V end was cut by 5 bases, the J end by 0 bases, with 11 bases between. The germline V gene has CDR1 DFQATT and CDR2 SNEGSKA (reference sequence). This CDR3 has 14 residues.

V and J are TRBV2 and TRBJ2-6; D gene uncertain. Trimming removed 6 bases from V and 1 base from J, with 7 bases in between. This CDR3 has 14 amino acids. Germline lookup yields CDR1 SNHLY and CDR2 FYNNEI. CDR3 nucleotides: TGTGCCAGCAGCAAGGAATCTGGGGCCAACGTCCTGACTTTC. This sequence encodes CASSKESGANVLTF.

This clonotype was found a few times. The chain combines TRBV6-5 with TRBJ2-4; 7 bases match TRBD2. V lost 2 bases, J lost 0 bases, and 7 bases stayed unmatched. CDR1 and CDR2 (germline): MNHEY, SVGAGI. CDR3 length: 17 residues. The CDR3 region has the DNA TGTGCCAGCAGTTACCGCGCGGCGGGAGAAGCCAAAAACATTCAGTACTTC. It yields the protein CASSYRAAGEAKNIQYF.

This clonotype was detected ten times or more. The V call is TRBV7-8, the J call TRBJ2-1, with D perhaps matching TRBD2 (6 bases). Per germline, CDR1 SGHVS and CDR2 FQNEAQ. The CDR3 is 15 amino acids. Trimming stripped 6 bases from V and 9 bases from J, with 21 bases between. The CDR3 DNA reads TGTGCCAGCAGTCGGGGGAGAATCCAATCCCTTGAGCAGTTCTTC. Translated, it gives CASSRGRIQSLEQFF.

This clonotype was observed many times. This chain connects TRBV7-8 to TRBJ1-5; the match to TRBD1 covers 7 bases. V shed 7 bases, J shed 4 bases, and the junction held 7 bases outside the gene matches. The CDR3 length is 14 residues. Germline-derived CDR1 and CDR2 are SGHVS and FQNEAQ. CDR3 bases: TGTGCCAGCAAAGAGGGGGCTCGGAATCAGCCCCAGCATTTT. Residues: CASKEGARNQPQHF.

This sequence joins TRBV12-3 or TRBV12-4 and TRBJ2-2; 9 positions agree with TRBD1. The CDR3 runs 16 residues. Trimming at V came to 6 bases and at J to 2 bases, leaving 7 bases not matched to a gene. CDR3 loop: CASRETGGSNTGELFF. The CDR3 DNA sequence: TGTGCCAGCAGGGAGACAGGGGGTTCTAACACCGGGGAGCTGTTTTTT.

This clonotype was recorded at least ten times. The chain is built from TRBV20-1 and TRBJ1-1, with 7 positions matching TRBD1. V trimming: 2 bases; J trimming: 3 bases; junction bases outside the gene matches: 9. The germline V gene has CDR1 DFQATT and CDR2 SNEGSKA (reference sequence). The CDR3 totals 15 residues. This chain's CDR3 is CSARLLTGVDTEAFF. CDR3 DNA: TGCAGTGCTAGACTTCTCACAGGGGTGGACACTGAAGCTTTCTTT.

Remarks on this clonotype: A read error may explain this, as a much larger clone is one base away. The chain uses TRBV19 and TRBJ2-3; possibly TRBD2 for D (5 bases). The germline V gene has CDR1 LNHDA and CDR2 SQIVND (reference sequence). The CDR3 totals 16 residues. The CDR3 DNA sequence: TGTGCCGGTAGTATAGTCCGGACTCTTTTCACAGATACGCAGTATTTT. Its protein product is CAGSIVRTLFTDTQYF.

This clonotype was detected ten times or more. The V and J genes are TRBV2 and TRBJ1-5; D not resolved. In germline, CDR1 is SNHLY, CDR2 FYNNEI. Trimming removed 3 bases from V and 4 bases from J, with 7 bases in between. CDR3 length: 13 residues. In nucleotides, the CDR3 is TGTGCCAGCAGTGATTGGAGAAATCAGCCCCAGCATTTT. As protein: CASSDWRNQPQHF.

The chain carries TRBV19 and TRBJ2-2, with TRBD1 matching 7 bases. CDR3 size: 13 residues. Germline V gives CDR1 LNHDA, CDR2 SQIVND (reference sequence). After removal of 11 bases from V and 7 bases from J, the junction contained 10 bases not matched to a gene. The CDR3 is CAVLRGRSGELFF. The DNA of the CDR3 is TGTGCCGTGCTCAGGGGGAGAAGCGGGGAGCTGTTTTTT.